The 4 T cell receptor beta chains reported below all come from one sample, sequenced in a study of blood T cell repertoires in COVID-19. TCRdb's copy holds only in-frame clones and misses some; the assay was immunoSEQ multiplex PCR. The sample shows 100,000 to 150,000 clones, approximately 82% of them seen only once. Sequencing was done on a sample of peripheral blood. The receptors were sampled from a woman between 50 and 59 years old with acute or convalescent COVID-19.

J is TRBJ2-1 and V is TRBV4-2; D might be TRBD1 (6 bases). The germline V gene has CDR1 LGHNA and CDR2 YNFKEQ. Deletions cut 1 base from V and 4 bases from J, with 11 bases between. CDR3 size: 15 residues. CDR3 in DNA: TGTGCCAGCAGCCAAGGGACAGAGAGATACAATGAGCAGTTCTTC. Translating gives CASSQGTERYNEQFF.

In its sample, this clone was seen once. The chain carries TRBV19 and TRBJ2-2, with 9 bases aligning to TRBD1. The CDR3 runs 14 residues. Germline V gene lookup returns CDR1 LNHDA and CDR2 SQIVND (reference sequence). The V segment lost 6 bases and the J segment 5 bases; nucleotides outside the gene matches: 4. CDR3 sequence reads: CASRSTGGTGELFF. The DNA of the CDR3 is TGTGCCAGTAGATCGACAGGGGGGACCGGGGAGCTGTTTTTT.

The J gene is TRBJ2-7, the V gene TRBV3-1 (or the pseudogene TRBV3-2); unclear D gene. V lost 1 base, J lost 3 bases, and 7 bases lay in between. The germline CDR1 and CDR2 sequences are LGHDT and YNNKEL (reference sequence). CDR3 length: 13 residues. CDR3: CASSQVSRYEQYF. The CDR3 coding sequence is TGTGCCAGCAGCCAAGTTTCGCGCTACGAGCAGTACTTC.

About this clone: Since a much larger clone is just one base distant, this may be a read error. V gene TRBV2 combines with J gene TRBJ2-1; 14 bases line up with TRBD2. Trimming removed 6 bases from V and 7 bases from J; junction bases left unmatched: 2. The germline gives CDR1 SNHLY, CDR2 FYNNEI. This CDR3 comprises 14 residues. The CDR3 here is CASSGTSGSNEQFF. DNA of the CDR3: TGTGCCAGCAGCGGGACTAGCGGGAGTAATGAGCAGTTCTTC. The entire variable domain, with the rest obtained from reference TRBV2 and TRBJ2-1, is as follows: EPEVTQTPSHQVTQMGQEVILRCVPISNHLYFYWYRQILGQKVEFLVSFYNNEISEKSEIFDDQFSVERPDGSNFTLKIRSTKLEDSAMYFCASSGTSGSNEQFFGPGTRLTVL.